This T cell receptor (beta chain) was identified during a study of CD8 T cells in ankylosing spondylitis. This CDR3 has 12 residues. The V end lost 3 bases, the J end lost 2 bases, and 4 bases lay between the germline ends. The table lists this clonotype with many counts. No antigen is known for it. As the method for making TCR beta libraries, quantitative 5'-RACE with molecular barcodes was used. From the 5' RACE reads, TCRdb called clonotypes with MiXCR, one entry per CDR3 protein. The table shows 250,000 to 350,000 distinct CDR3 sequences, with approximately 8% occurring only once. Study-wide results and limits: Several highly homologous variants made up a TCR beta motif, and this motif appeared characteristic of ankylosing spondylitis blood. Reported data indicate significant enrichment of disease-linked clones within matched ankylosing spondylitis synovial fluid.

The sequenced material came from blood, either unsorted or a sorted T cell fraction (not recorded which). This TCR was recovered from a male donor with ankylosing spondylitis. The rearrangement uses TRBV12-3 or TRBV12-4 and TRBJ2-5; D not certain. CDR3 in amino acids: CASSLWQETQYF. The CDR3 DNA reads TGTGCCAGCAGTTTGTGGCAAGAGACCCAGTACTTC.